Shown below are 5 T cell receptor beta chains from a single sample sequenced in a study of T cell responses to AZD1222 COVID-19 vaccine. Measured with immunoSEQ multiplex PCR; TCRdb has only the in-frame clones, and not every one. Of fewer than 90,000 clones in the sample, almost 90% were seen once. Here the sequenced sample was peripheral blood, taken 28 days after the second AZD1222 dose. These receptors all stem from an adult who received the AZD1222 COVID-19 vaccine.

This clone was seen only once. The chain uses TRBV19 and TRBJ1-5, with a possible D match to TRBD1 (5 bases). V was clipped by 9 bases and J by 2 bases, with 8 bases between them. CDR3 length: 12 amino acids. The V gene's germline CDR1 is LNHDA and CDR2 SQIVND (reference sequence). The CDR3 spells CASRVGNQPQHF. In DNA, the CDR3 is TGTGCCAGCAGGGTTGGCAATCAGCCCCAGCATTTT.

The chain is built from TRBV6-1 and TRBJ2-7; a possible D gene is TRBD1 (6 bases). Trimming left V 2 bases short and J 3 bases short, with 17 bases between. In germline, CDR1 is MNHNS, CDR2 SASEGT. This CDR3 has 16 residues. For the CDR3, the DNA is TGTGCCAGCAGTGAAAAATGGGGGACAAGATTCTACGAGCAGTACTTC. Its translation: CASSEKWGTRFYEQYF.

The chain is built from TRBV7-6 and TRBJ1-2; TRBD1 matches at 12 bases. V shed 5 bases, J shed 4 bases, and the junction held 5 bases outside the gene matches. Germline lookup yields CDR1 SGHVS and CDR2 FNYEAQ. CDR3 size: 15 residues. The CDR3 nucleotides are TGTGCCAGCAGCCCGGGGACAGGGGGCGGCTATGGCTACACCTTC. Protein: CASSPGTGGGYGYTF.

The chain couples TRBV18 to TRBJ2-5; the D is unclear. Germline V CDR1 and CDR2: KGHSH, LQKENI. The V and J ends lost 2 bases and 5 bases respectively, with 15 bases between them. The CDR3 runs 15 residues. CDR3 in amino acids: CASSPSLAKGETQYF. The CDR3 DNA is TGTGCCAGCTCACCATCTCTTGCGAAAGGGGAGACCCAGTACTTC.

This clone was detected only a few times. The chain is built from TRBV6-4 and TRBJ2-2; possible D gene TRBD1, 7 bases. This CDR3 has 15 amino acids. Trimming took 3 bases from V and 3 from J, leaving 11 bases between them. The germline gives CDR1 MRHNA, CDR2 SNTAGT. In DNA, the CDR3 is TGTGCCAGCAGTGAAGGAGGGGGCTACACCGGGGAGCTGTTTTTT. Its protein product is CASSEGGGYTGELFF.